The 10 T cell receptor beta chains listed next were all sequenced from one sample in a study of identifying expanded T cells in peripheral blood. Sequencing was performed with immunoSEQ multiplex PCR; in TCRdb, only in-frame clones are kept and a portion is missing. The repertoire consists of approximately 100,000 clones, with roughly 85% occurring once and the leading ten covering roughly 17%. The sequenced sample consisted of blood. These receptors all come from a person between 18 and 75 years old in good health.

This chain connects TRBV5-1 to TRBJ1-2; no firm D call. This CDR3 has 14 residues. V was pared by 0 bases and J by 6 bases, with 12 bases between. Germline lookup yields CDR1 SGHRS and CDR2 YFSETQ. The CDR3 coding sequence is TGCGCCAGCAGCTTGGTTGGATTTGAAGATGGCTACACCTTC. Amino acid sequence: CASSLVGFEDGYTF. The full variable domain, rest sourced from reference TRBV5-1 and TRBJ1-2, is KAGVTQTPRYLIKTRGQQVTLSCSPISGHRSVSWYQQTPGQGLQFLFEYFSETQRNKGNFPGRFSGRQFSNSRSEMNVSTLELGDSALYLCASSLVGFEDGYTFGSGTRLTVV.

V usage is TRBV19 and J usage is TRBJ1-2; D possibly corresponds to TRBD1 (5 bases). CDR1 LNHDA and CDR2 SQIVND come from the germline V gene (reference sequence). The CDR3 is 13 residues long. Trimming left V 5 bases short and J 9 bases short, with 16 bases between. The CDR3 loop is CASSGDAGFRYTF. The CDR3 nucleotides read TGTGCCAGTAGTGGGGACGCAGGCTTTCGCTACACCTTC.

The J gene is TRBJ1-5, the V gene TRBV6-5; possibly TRBD1 for D (5 bases). This CDR3 comprises 14 residues. V lost 5 bases, J lost 6 bases, and 14 bases lay in between. Germline loops: CDR1 MNHEY, CDR2 SVGAGI. The chain's CDR3 is CASSGQGRGQPQHF. As DNA, the CDR3 is TGTGCCAGCAGTGGTCAGGGAAGGGGTCAGCCCCAGCATTTT.

The rearrangement uses TRBV11-2 and TRBJ2-7, with D perhaps being TRBD1 or TRBD2 (6 bases each). The CDR3 sequence is 12 residues long. V was shortened by 8 bases and J by 4 bases, with 12 bases between the two germline ends. CDR1 is SGHAT, CDR2 FQNNGV, per germline. Written as DNA, the CDR3 is TGTGCCAGCGATAGAGGGGGGTACGAGCAGTACTTC. It is translated as CASDRGGYEQYF. The whole variable domain, filled in from reference TRBV11-2 and TRBJ2-7, reads EAGVAQSPRYKIIEKRQSVAFWCNPISGHATLYWYQQILGQGPKLLIQFQNNGVVDDSQLPKDRFSAERLKGVDSTLKIQPAKLEDSAVYLCASDRGGYEQYFGPGTRLTVT.

V gene TRBV10-3 combines with J gene TRBJ2-2, with 10 bases that match TRBD1. The V gene's germline CDR1 is ENHRY and CDR2 SYGVKD. The CDR3 is 15 residues long. With V trimmed by 6 bases and J by 4 bases, 5 bases remained unmatched. CDR3 residues: CAIREGQGFTGELFF. CDR3 sequence (DNA): TGTGCCATCAGAGAGGGACAGGGGTTCACCGGGGAGCTGTTTTTT.

This clone appeared a few times. This rearrangement joins TRBV19 to TRBJ2-7, with D perhaps matching TRBD1 (6 bases). V was cut by 5 bases and J by 4 bases, with 15 bases left in between. In germline, CDR1 is LNHDA, CDR2 SQIVND (reference sequence). The CDR3 has 14 amino acids. CDR3 protein: CASSPSTGKYEQYF. The CDR3 coding sequence is TGTGCCAGTAGTCCCTCCACAGGGAAATACGAGCAGTACTTC.

The CDR3 nucleotides read TGTGCCAGCAGCTTGTTACAGCGGAACACCGGGGAGCTGTTTTTT. It is translated as CASSLLQRNTGELFF. This chain joins TRBV5-6 and TRBJ2-2; the D is unclear. With 1 base removed from V and 1 base from J, the gap between germline ends came to 8 bases. The CDR3 sequence is 15 residues long. Germline loops: CDR1 SGHDT, CDR2 YYEEEE.

This clone was recorded only once. The rearrangement uses TRBV13 and TRBJ2-3; TRBD2 matches 7 bases. CDR3 length: 15 amino acids. From germline, CDR1 is PRHDT and CDR2 FYEKMQ (reference sequence). The V and J ends lost 0 bases and 2 bases, in that order; junction bases with no gene match: 2. The CDR3 is CASSLGLASTDTQYF. As DNA, the CDR3 is TGTGCCAGCAGCTTAGGACTAGCGTCCACAGATACGCAGTATTTT. Supplemented by reference TRBV13 and TRBJ2-3, the full variable domain reads AAGVIQSPRHLIKEKRETATLKCYPIPRHDTVYWYQQGPGQDPQFLISFYEKMQSDKGSIPDRFSAQQFSDYHSELNMSSLELGDSALYFCASSLGLASTDTQYFGPGTRLTVL.

The chain carries TRBV5-6 and TRBJ2-3; tentatively, D is TRBD2 (6 bases). The CDR3 length is 16 residues. The germline gives CDR1 SGHDT, CDR2 YYEEEE. V gave up 3 bases and J gave up 4 bases, with 18 bases separating them. CDR3 DNA sequence: TGTGCCAGCAGCTCGCGGGATTTGTGGTTGGCAGATACGCAGTATTTT. Translated: CASSSRDLWLADTQYF.

V usage is TRBV5-6 and J usage is TRBJ1-2, with 8 bases lining up with TRBD1. J lost 3 bases, V lost 0 bases, and 4 bases had no gene match. The CDR3 loop spans 15 amino acids. Germline V gene lookup returns CDR1 SGHDT and CDR2 YYEEEE. CDR3 bases: TGTGCCAGCAGCTTGGGGGACAGGAGCTACTATGGCTACACCTTC. Protein sequence: CASSLGDRSYYGYTF.